This TCR beta chain was observed in a study of monozygotic twins with inflammatory bowel disease. Findings and limits, study-wide: Limited power may explain why concordant and discordant twins showed no difference in repertoire similarity. Researchers report that IBD patients shared fewer clonotypes with others than healthy twins, especially amid disease activity.

On this clonotype: Its antigen is unknown.

The UMIs contained a 6-nucleotide sample barcode. They were added by template switching during cDNA synthesis. Nested PCRs of about 17 and 10 cycles, two in total, were run on TCRalpha and TCRbeta cDNA. No DNA is given; TCRdb re-called the 5' RACE reads and lists each CDR3 protein once. The sample has 110,000 or so distinct CDR3 sequences. Sequenced input: blood. This receptor was identified in a human donor with ulcerative colitis or Crohn's disease, or a healthy co-twin of an affected twin (not recorded which).

The CDR3 is CASSLVGTAEAFF. The chain couples TRBV5-1 to TRBJ1-1; TCRdb picks TRBD1, but there is no DNA to check that call. Germline CDR1 is SGHRS and CDR2 is YFSETQ. The CDR3 totals 13 residues.